This TCR beta chain was observed in a study of cytomegalovirus exposure and HLA in healthy donors. It was with 60 Vbeta and 13 Jbeta primers that the PCR ran. The repertoire was sequenced with immunoSEQ multiplex PCR; TCRdb's copy has only in-frame clones and lacks some. The sample gives approximately 150,000 clones, 65% to 85% of which show up once; around 4.5% is in the top ten. This clone was observed a few times. As yet, its antigen is unknown. Study-level results: When the data were analyzed later, several of the most significant clusters appeared to be linked to common viral pathogens. A missense DCLRE1C variant was associated with V- and J-gene trimming of TCR beta chains in a later analysis, and an independent cohort replicated the association. Most TCR sequences showed up rarely, but some public TCRs showed up in many donors.

This receptor was taken from a woman in her thirties or forties in good health and CMV-seropositive. What was sequenced was PBMCs.

CDR3 residues: CASSYGTGGNTEAFF. DNA for the CDR3: TGTGCCAGCAGCTACGGGACAGGTGGGAACACTGAAGCTTTCTTT. The V gene is TRBV6-5, the J gene TRBJ1-1; 8 nucleotides agree with TRBD1. Trimming cost V 6 bases and J 1 base; bases outside gene matches: 7. This CDR3 has 15 residues. Germline V gene sequence: CDR1 MNHEY, CDR2 SVGAGI.